This record covers a single T cell receptor (beta chain). The antigen is unknown. The sample is drawn from a study of T cell responses to AZD1222 COVID-19 vaccine. Overall study: Analysis merged second doses at about 4 or about 12 weeks. Study results and limitations: The breadth and depth of Spike-specific TCRs increased once two AZD1222 doses had been given. Mostly white British, mostly female donors; authors suggested clonal diversity may be underestimated. Among spike-specific TCRs, nearly half reportedly target unmutated variant regions.

This table comes from immunoSEQ multiplex PCR, and its TCRdb copy is limited to in-frame clones, with some not included. The sample records fewer than 130,000 clones, roughly 87% being singletons. V was trimmed by 1 base and J by 4 bases, leaving 8 bases between them. Per the germline V gene, CDR1 is LNHDA and CDR2 is SQIVND (reference sequence). This CDR3 is built from 14 residues. V is TRBV19 and J is TRBJ2-4; D not resolved. The clonotype comes from an adult in good health. The input for sequencing was peripheral blood, taken on day 0 of AZD1222 vaccination. The chain's CDR3 is CASSIGDTKNIQYF. For the CDR3, the DNA is TGTGCCAGTAGTATAGGCGACACAAAAAACATTCAGTACTTC.